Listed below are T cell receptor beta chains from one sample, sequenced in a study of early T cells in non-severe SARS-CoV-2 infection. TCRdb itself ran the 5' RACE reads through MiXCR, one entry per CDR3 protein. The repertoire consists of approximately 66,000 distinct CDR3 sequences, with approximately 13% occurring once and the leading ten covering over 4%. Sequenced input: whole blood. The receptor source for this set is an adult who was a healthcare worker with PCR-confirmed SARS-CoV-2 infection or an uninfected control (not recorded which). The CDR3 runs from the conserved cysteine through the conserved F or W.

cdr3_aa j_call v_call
CASSATGTTSIEQFF TRBJ2-1 TRBV18
CASTPPGQGGNGYTF TRBJ1-2 TRBV7-2
CATKGLASYNEQFF TRBJ2-1 TRBV6-2/TRBV6-3
CASSRTDGDQPQHF TRBJ1-5 TRBV6-5
CASSRDRANEKLFF TRBJ1-4 TRBV5-1
CASQQEPSSYEQYF TRBJ2-7 TRBV5-4
CASSLAQYGYTF TRBJ1-2 TRBV7-9
CASSRDHYGYTF TRBJ1-2 TRBV2
CASSLWGADNEQFF TRBJ2-1 TRBV7-2
CASSSWLRDSGDTQYF TRBJ2-3 TRBV5-1
CASRKGGLNNEQFF TRBJ2-1 TRBV27
CSASRQGASYNSPLHF TRBJ1-6 TRBV20-1
CASRKGGTNNEQFF TRBJ2-1 TRBV27
CAISERQDYEQYF TRBJ2-7 TRBV10-3
CASSLNAPTATGELFF TRBJ2-2 TRBV7-3
CASSEGNTGELFF TRBJ2-2 TRBV6-1
CSVDVGVSYEQYF TRBJ2-7 TRBV29-1
CASSLQTGTETQYF TRBJ2-5 TRBV12-3/TRBV12-4
CASSLGTAYNEQFF TRBJ2-1 TRBV7-2
CASSLVWLGQEQFF TRBJ2-1 TRBV7-2
CSVEDRDRSGNTIYF TRBJ1-3 TRBV29-1
CASSQEGGWNTEAFF TRBJ1-1 TRBV3-1
CASRGLASHEQFF TRBJ2-1 TRBV12-3/TRBV12-4
CASSFGIHYGYTF TRBJ1-2 TRBV11-2
CVWTSRNTEAFF TRBJ1-1 TRBV7-9
CASSFTSGNTIYF TRBJ1-3 TRBV12-3/TRBV12-4
CASSVEQGFTEAFF TRBJ1-1 TRBV9
CASSLDFRGNQPQHF TRBJ1-5 TRBV5-1
CSARPSNQPQHF TRBJ1-5 TRBV20-1
CASSREQGAGYGKLFF TRBJ1-4 TRBV18
CASSQASPGQGSTKNIQYF TRBJ2-4 TRBV4-1
CASSSTGGGAIDSPLHF TRBJ1-6 TRBV7-9
CASSLEAGAETQYF TRBJ2-5 TRBV5-4
CSARAPRGFQETQYF TRBJ2-5 TRBV20-1
CASSSGQYYGYTF TRBJ1-2 TRBV10-2
CASSRKQGYEQYF TRBJ2-7 TRBV6-6
CASSATGVGTEAFF TRBJ1-1 TRBV5-4
CASSFGTGEQFF TRBJ2-1 TRBV6-2/TRBV6-3
CASSPIFQKGVEQYF TRBJ2-7 TRBV18
CASSSGPETQYF TRBJ2-5 TRBV5-1
CSARAPTSKSEQFF TRBJ2-1 TRBV20-1
CASSQVWGERDTNEQFF TRBJ2-1 TRBV4-3
CASSEVSGSSYEQYF TRBJ2-7 TRBV6-1
CASSDRAETQYF TRBJ2-5 TRBV28
CASSLAGTGVADTQYF TRBJ2-3 TRBV7-6
CASSDTGAETQYF TRBJ2-5 TRBV6-1
CASGLHRDSVNYEQYF TRBJ2-7 TRBV12-5
CASSPPGLAGGTQYF TRBJ2-3 TRBV18
CASSPGGRNYGYTF TRBJ1-2 TRBV18
CASSSPRFSTDTQYF TRBJ2-3 TRBV5-4
CASSLARAYEQYF TRBJ2-7 TRBV11-2
CASSYRGAPEAFF TRBJ1-1 TRBV6-5
CASSLAPHNEQFF TRBJ2-1 TRBV5-5
CASSRGRSPLHF TRBJ1-6 TRBV7-9
CASSPQGPAGDNLAKNIQYF TRBJ2-4 TRBV7-2